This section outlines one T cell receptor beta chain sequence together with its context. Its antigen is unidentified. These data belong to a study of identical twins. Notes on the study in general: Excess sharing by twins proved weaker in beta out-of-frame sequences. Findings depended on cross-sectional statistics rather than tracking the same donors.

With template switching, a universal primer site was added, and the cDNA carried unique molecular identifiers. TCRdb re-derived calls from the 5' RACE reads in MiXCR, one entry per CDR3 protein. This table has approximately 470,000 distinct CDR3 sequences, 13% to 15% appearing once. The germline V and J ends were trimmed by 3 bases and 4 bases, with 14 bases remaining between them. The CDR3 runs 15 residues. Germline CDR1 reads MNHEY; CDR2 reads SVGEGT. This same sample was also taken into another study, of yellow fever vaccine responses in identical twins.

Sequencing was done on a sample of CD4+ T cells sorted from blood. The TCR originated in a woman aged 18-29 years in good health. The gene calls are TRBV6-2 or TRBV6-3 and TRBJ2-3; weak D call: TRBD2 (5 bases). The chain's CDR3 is CASSYPLPGSDTQYF. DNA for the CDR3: TGTGCCAGCAGTTATCCTCTTCCGGGGTCAGATACGCAGTATTTT.